Detailed here is one T cell receptor beta chain. Its antigen remains unknown. The data are from a study of T cells after yellow fever vaccination. Study-wide background: Libraries from low-cell-number fractions were prepared with the SMART-Seq v4 Ultra Low Input RNA kit.

5'RACE template switching produced TCR cDNA carrying a universal primer site and UMIs. TCRdb analysed the 5' RACE reads with MiXCR anew, one entry per CDR3 protein. The table lists 500,000 to 650,000 distinct CDR3 sequences, approximately 13% of them singletons. Whole-study results and caveats: The CD4 and CD8 compartments had a small share of their clonotypes in common. From the bulk population, abundant clonotypes could contaminate and appear within FACS-sorted repertoires.

CDR3 length equals 15 residues. Germline V gene lookup returns CDR1 PRHDT and CDR2 FYEKMQ (reference sequence). V shed 5 bases and J 5 bases; nucleotides not matched to a gene: 7. The input for sequencing was PBMCs, taken on the day of the yellow fever booster vaccination. The sequence was collected from a man aged 25-40 years who received the YFV17D yellow fever vaccine. The rearrangement uses TRBV13 and TRBJ2-7, with 12 bases identical to TRBD2. CDR3 region: CASSVSSGRGDEQYF. The CDR3 nucleotides read TGTGCCAGCAGCGTATCTAGCGGGAGGGGGGACGAGCAGTACTTC. Full variable domain (outside the CDR3, taken from reference TRBV13 and TRBJ2-7): AAGVIQSPRHLIKEKRETATLKCYPIPRHDTVYWYQQGPGQDPQFLISFYEKMQSDKGSIPDRFSAQQFSDYHSELNMSSLELGDSALYFCASSVSSGRGDEQYFGPGTRLTVT.